This T cell receptor (beta chain) was profiled in a study of blood T cell repertoires in COVID-19. Repertoires were generated with immunoSEQ multiplex PCR, while TCRdb's copy carries only in-frame clones and drops some. The table includes 150,000 to 200,000 clones, around four fifths detected once. CDR3 length equals 13 residues. The ends were cut back, 5 bases at V and 3 bases at J, with 9 bases in the middle. CDR1 is SGHTA and CDR2 is FQGTGA in the germline V gene. The TCR was taken from a woman of 80 years or more with COVID-19, enrolled during active disease. This chain connects TRBV7-3 to TRBJ2-3; D is ambiguous. The sequenced sample consisted of peripheral blood. CDR3 sequence: CASSLPETDTQYF. The CDR3 DNA reads as TGTGCCAGCAGCCTCCCGGAGACAGATACGCAGTATTTT.